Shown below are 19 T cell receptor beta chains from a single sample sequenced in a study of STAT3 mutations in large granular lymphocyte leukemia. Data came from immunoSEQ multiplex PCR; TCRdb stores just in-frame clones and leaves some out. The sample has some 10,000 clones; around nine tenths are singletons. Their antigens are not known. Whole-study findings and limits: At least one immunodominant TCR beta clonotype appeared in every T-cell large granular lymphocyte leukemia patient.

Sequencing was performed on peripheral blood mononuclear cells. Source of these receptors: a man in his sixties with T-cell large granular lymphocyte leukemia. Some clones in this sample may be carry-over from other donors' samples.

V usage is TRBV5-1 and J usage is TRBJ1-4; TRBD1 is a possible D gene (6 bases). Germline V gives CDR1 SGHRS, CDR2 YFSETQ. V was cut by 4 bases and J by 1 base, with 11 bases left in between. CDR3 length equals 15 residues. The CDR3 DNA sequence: TGCGCCAGCAGCCAGACAGGACTAACTAATGAAAAACTGTTTTTT. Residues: CASSQTGLTNEKLFF.

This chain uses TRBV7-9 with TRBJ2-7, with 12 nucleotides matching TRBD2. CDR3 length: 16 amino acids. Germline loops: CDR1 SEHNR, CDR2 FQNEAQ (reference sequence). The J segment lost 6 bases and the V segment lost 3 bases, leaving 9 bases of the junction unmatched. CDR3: CASSLSLAGGTPEQYF. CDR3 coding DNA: TGTGCCAGCAGCTTGTCACTAGCGGGAGGAACACCCGAGCAGTACTTC.

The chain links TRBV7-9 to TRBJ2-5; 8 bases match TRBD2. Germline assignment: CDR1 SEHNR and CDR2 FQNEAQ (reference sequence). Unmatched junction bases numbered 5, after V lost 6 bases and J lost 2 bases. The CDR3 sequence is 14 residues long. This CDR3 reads CASSPGGWQETQYF. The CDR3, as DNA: TGTGCCAGCAGTCCGGGGGGGTGGCAAGAGACCCAGTACTTC.

This CDR3 is CASALFAQPQHF. The CDR3 region has the DNA TGTGCTAGTGCCCTGTTCGCACAGCCCCAGCATTTT. The chain couples TRBV12-5 to TRBJ1-5, with D unresolved. The V gene lost 7 bases and the J gene lost 7 bases, with 11 bases spanning the gap. This CDR3 contains 12 residues. In germline, CDR1 is LGHNT, CDR2 FRNRAP.

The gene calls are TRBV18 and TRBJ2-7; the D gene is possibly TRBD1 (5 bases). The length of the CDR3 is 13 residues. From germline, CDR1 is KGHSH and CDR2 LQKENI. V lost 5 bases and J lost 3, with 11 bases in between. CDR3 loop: CASSFGRDYEQYF. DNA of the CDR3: TGTGCCAGCTCATTCGGCAGGGACTACGAGCAGTACTTC.

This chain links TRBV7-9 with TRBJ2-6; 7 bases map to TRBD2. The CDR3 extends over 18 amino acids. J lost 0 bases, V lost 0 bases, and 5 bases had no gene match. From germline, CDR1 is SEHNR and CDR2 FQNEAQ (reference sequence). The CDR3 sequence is CASSLARLASSGANVLTF. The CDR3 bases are TGTGCCAGCAGCTTAGCTCGACTAGCTAGCTCTGGGGCCAACGTCCTGACTTTC. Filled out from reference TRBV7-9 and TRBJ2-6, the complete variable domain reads DTGVSQNPRHKITKRGQNVTFRCDPISEHNRLYWYRQTLGQGPEFLTYFQNEAQLEKSRLLSDRFSAERPKGSFSTLEIQRTEQGDSAMYLCASSLARLASSGANVLTFGAGSRLTVL.

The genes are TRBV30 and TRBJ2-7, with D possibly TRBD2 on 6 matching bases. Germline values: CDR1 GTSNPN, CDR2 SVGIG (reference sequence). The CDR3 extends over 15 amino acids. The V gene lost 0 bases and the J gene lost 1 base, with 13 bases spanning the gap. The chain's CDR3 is CAWSVGLALSYEQYF. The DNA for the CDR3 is TGTGCCTGGAGTGTAGGTCTAGCGCTGTCCTACGAGCAGTACTTC.

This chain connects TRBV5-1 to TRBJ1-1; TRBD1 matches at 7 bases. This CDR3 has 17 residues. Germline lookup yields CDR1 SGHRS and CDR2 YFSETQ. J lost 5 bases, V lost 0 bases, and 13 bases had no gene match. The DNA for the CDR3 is TGCGCCAGCAGCTTGGCGGGGGACAGTTGGGGGAAAACTGAAGCTTTCTTT. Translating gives CASSLAGDSWGKTEAFF.

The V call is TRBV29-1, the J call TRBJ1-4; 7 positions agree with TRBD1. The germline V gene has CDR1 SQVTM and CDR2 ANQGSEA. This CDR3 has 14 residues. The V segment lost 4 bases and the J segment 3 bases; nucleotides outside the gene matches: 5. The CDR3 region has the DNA TGCAGCGTTGGAATGGGGACAGCTAATGAAAAACTGTTTTTT. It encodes CSVGMGTANEKLFF.

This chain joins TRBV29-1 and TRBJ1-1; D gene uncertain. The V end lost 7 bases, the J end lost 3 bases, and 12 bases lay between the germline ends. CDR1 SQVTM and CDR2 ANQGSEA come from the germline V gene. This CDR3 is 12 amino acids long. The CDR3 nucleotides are TGCAGCGGTTCCGTGGCCCACACTGAAGCTTTCTTT. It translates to CSGSVAHTEAFF.

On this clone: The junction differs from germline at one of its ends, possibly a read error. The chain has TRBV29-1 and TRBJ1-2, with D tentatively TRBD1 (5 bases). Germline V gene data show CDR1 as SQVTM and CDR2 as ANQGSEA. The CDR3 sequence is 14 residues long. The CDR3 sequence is CSVEGRGGNYGYTF. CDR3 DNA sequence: TGCAGCGTGGAAGGGAGGGGAGGGAACTATGGCTACACCTTC.

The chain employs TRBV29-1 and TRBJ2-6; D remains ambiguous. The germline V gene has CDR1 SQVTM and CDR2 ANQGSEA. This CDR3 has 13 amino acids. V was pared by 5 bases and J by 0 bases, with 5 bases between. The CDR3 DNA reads TGCAGCGTTAGTGGCTCTGGGGCCAACGTCCTGACTTTC. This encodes CSVSGSGANVLTF.

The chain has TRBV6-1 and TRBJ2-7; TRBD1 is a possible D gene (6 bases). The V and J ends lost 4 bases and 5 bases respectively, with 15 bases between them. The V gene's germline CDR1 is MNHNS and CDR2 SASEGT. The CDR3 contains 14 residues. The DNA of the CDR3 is TGTGCCAGCAGTGTGAGGCAGGGGATCGACGAGCAGTACTTC. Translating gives CASSVRQGIDEQYF.

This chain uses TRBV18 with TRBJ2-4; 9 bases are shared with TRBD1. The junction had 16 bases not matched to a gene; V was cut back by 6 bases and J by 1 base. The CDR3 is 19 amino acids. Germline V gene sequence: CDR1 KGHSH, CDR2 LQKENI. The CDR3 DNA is TGTGCCAGCTCGGACGGGACAGGGCTACTTTACTATGCCAAAAACATTCAGTACTTC. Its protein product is CASSDGTGLLYYAKNIQYF.

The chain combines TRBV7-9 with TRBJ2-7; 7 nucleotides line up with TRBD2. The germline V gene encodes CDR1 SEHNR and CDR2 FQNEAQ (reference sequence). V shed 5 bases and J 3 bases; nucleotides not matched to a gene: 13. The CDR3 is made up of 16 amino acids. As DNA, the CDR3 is TGTGCCAGCAGCCCGTGGGGGGGAGCGAAAATCTACGAGCAGTACTTC. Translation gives CASSPWGGAKIYEQYF.

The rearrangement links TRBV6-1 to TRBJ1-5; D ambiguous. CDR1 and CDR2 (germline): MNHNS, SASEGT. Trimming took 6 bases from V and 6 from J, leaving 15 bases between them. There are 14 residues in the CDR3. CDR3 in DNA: TGTGCCAGCAGGGACCTGTGGGGTGTTCAGCCCCAGCATTTT. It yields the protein CASRDLWGVQPQHF.

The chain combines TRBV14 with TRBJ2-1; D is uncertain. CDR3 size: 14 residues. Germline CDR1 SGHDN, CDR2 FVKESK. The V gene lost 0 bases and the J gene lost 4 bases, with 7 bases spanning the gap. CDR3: CASSQDTWYNEQFF. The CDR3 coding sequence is TGTGCCAGCAGCCAAGATACGTGGTACAATGAGCAGTTCTTC.

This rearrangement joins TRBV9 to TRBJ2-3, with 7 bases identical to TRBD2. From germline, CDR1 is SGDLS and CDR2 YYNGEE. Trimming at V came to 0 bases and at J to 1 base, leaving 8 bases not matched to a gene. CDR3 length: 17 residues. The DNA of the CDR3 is TGTGCCAGCAGCGTAGCTTCCGCGGGAGTAGGCACAGATACGCAGTATTTT. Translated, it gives CASSVASAGVGTDTQYF.

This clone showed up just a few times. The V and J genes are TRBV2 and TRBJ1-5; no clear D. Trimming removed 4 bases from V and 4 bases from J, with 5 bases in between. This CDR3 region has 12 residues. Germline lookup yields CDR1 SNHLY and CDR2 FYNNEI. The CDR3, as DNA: TGTGCCAGCAGTGCACCAAATCAGCCCCAGCATTTT. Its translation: CASSAPNQPQHF.